The entry below describes one T cell receptor beta chain. Some clones are missing from TCRdb's copy, which holds only in-frame ones; the method was immunoSEQ multiplex PCR. The data contain around 120,000 clones, over 90% of them seen just once; the ten biggest clones take up roughly 2.6%. The data belong to a study of control samples from healthy donors and cancer patients. CDR3 length: 14 amino acids. CDR1 and CDR2 from the germline V gene are LNHDA and SQIVND (reference sequence). The V and J ends lost 4 bases and 5 bases respectively, with 14 bases between them. The chain uses TRBV19 and TRBJ2-5, with TRBD1 as a possible D gene (6 bases). The sequenced material came from blood. The receptor's source is a man aged 25 to 45 in good health. The CDR3 reads CASSSTGNWETQYF. CDR3 sequence (DNA): TGTGCCAGTAGTAGCACAGGGAATTGGGAGACCCAGTACTTC.